These 32 T cell receptor beta chains were sequenced from one sample in a study of shared clonotypes between healthy human individuals. Assay: immunoSEQ multiplex PCR; the TCRdb copy retains only in-frame clones and omits some. This sample has millions of clones, with more than 90% found just once. The sample taken for sequencing was naive CD4+ T cells sorted from blood. The sample's subset: CD45RA+ positively selected. Source of these receptors: a man aged 18 to 29 in good health.

The chain employs TRBV6-6 and TRBJ2-7; 9 bases are shared with TRBD1. The CDR3 is 15 amino acids. V trimming: 5 bases; J trimming: 0 bases; junction bases outside the gene matches: 5. Germline V gene sequence: CDR1 MNHNY, CDR2 SVGAGI (reference sequence). As DNA, the CDR3 is TGTGCCAGCAGTAACAGGGGGCGAGGCTCCTACGAGCAGTACTTC. It specifies CASSNRGRGSYEQYF.

This chain uses TRBV19 with TRBJ1-4; D is possibly TRBD1 (5 bases). Germline values: CDR1 LNHDA, CDR2 SQIVND (reference sequence). The CDR3 has 17 amino acids. Deletions cut 3 bases from V and 0 bases from J, with 14 bases between. CDR3 DNA sequence: TGTGCCAGTAGTATTGGGAGACAGTCTTCAACTAATGAAAAACTGTTTTTT. Translation gives CASSIGRQSSTNEKLFF. Combining the CDR3 with reference TRBV19 and TRBJ1-4 gives the whole variable domain DGGITQSPKYLFRKEGQNVTLSCEQNLNHDAMYWYRQDPGQGLRLIYYSQIVNDFQKGDIAEGYSVSREKKESFPLTVTSAQKNPTAFYLCASSIGRQSSTNEKLFFGSGTQLSVL.

J is TRBJ2-7 and V is TRBV7-9; the D gene could be TRBD1 or TRBD2 (5 bases each). Trimming took off 1 base at V and 2 bases at J, with 12 bases between the two ends. The CDR3 runs to 15 residues. Germline CDR1 reads SEHNR; CDR2 reads FQNEAQ (reference sequence). CDR3 sequence (DNA): TGTGCCAGCAGCTTAGGCTCCAGGGAGCCCTACGAGCAGTACTTC. This encodes CASSLGSREPYEQYF. Using reference TRBV7-9 and TRBJ2-7 for the parts outside the CDR3, the full variable domain is DTGVSQNPRHKITKRGQNVTFRCDPISEHNRLYWYRQTLGQGPEFLTYFQNEAQLEKSRLLSDRFSAERPKGSFSTLEIQRTEQGDSAMYLCASSLGSREPYEQYFGPGTRLTVT.

This clone was seen just once. The chain is built from TRBV27 and TRBJ1-1; D unclear. V was cut by 6 bases and J by 11 bases, with 19 bases left in between. The CDR3 loop spans 13 amino acids. Looked up from germline, CDR1 is MNHEY and CDR2 is SMNVEV (reference sequence). The CDR3 sequence: CASSPALPGRAFF. In DNA, the CDR3 is TGTGCCAGCAGCCCGGCCTTACCCGGTCGGGCTTTCTTT.

The chain joins TRBV7-2 to TRBJ2-7; 8 bases map to TRBD2. This CDR3 comprises 16 residues. The J segment lost 2 bases and the V segment lost 0 bases, leaving 6 bases of the junction unmatched. Germline V gives CDR1 SGHTA, CDR2 FQGNSA. The CDR3, as DNA: TGTGCCAGCAGCTTAGCGCCAGCGGGAGTCCCCTACGAGCAGTACTTC. It codes for CASSLAPAGVPYEQYF.

This clone occurred a few times. Other DNA sequences in this sample translate to the same CDR3. This sequence joins TRBV29-1 and TRBJ2-2; D call uncertain. Germline CDR1 and CDR2: SQVTM and ANQGSEA. The CDR3 is 11 residues long. V gave up 2 bases and J gave up 2 bases, with 0 bases separating them. The DNA for the CDR3 is TGCAGCGTTGAAAACACCGGGGAGCTGTTTTTT. Its translation is CSVENTGELFF.

This rearrangement joins TRBV6-5 to TRBJ1-2; D is ambiguous. The CDR3 is made up of 11 amino acids. The V gene lost 4 bases and the J gene lost 7 bases, with 7 bases spanning the gap. Germline assignment: CDR1 MNHEY and CDR2 SVGAGI. The CDR3 DNA is TGTGCCAGCAGTTCGCCCATTGGCTACACCTTC. This gives the protein CASSSPIGYTF.

The CDR3, as DNA: TGTGCCAGCAGTTGGTCAGGGGGATTGGGGGAAAAACTGTTTTTT. This gives the protein CASSWSGGLGEKLFF. The rearrangement links TRBV27 to TRBJ1-4; 7 nucleotides agree with TRBD1. V lost 4 bases and J lost 8; bases outside the gene matches: 10. CDR1 is MNHEY, CDR2 SMNVEV, per germline (reference sequence). This CDR3 has 15 amino acids.

The chain recombines TRBV6-1 with TRBJ2-2, with D possibly matching TRBD2 (6 bases). Looked up from germline, CDR1 is MNHNS and CDR2 is SASEGT. This CDR3 region has 16 residues. Trimming pared 4 bases from V and 4 bases from J, leaving 16 bases between. The CDR3 spells CASSAFGTPLTGELFF. The DNA of the CDR3 is TGTGCCAGCAGTGCATTCGGGACTCCACTCACCGGGGAGCTGTTTTTT.

The chain uses TRBV11-3 and TRBJ1-6; 7 bases fit TRBD1. CDR1 and CDR2 (germline): SGHNT, YENEEA. The CDR3 is made up of 15 amino acids. V lost 9 bases to trimming and J lost 0 bases; unmatched junction nucleotides: 5. CDR3 nucleotides: TGTGCCAGATACAGGGGAGACTCCTATAATTCACCCCTCCACTTT. This encodes CARYRGDSYNSPLHF.

The chain recombines TRBV11-3 with TRBJ2-7; possibly TRBD1 for D (5 bases). The germline gives CDR1 SGHNT, CDR2 YENEEA. Trimming shortened V by 0 bases and J by 6 bases, and 12 bases separated the two germline ends. CDR3 length: 14 residues. The CDR3 DNA sequence: TGTGCCAGCAGCTTAGATGGGGCAGAAAGCGAGCAGTACTTC. Translated: CASSLDGAESEQYF.

The chain uses TRBV5-4 and TRBJ1-2; no clear D gene. V was pared by 0 bases and J by 4 bases, with 7 bases between. Germline loops: CDR1 SGHNT, CDR2 YYREEE (reference sequence). CDR3 size: 13 residues. CDR3 in amino acids: CASSLDSSYGYTF. The CDR3 DNA follows: TGTGCCAGCAGCTTGGACAGCTCCTATGGCTACACCTTC.

This clone has a single count. This CDR3 is CASSIRVGRLLSNQPQHF. CDR3 nucleotide sequence: TGTGCCAGTAGTATTCGGGTGGGCAGGCTATTGAGCAATCAGCCCCAGCATTTT. V gene TRBV19 combines with J gene TRBJ1-5; no firm D call. Trimming took 3 bases from V and 1 from J, leaving 19 bases between them. Looked up from germline, CDR1 is LNHDA and CDR2 is SQIVND (reference sequence). CDR3 size: 18 residues.

This chain links TRBV9 with TRBJ1-1; D perhaps matches TRBD1 (6 bases). The CDR3 sequence is 13 residues long. The germline V gene encodes CDR1 SGDLS and CDR2 YYNGEE. Trimming left V 3 bases short and J 3 bases short, with 9 bases between. DNA of the CDR3: TGTGCCAGCAGCGGTAGGGGGGACACTGAAGCTTTCTTT. Residues: CASSGRGDTEAFF.

The rearrangement links TRBV4-1 to TRBJ2-2, with a possible D match to TRBD1 (5 bases). Per the germline V gene, CDR1 is MGHRA and CDR2 is YSYEKL. This CDR3 has 19 amino acids. Trimming cost V 0 bases and J 0 bases, with 17 bases left between them. The CDR3: CASSQEAPQGTANTGELFF. The DNA of the CDR3 is TGCGCCAGCAGCCAAGAAGCACCCCAGGGCACCGCGAACACCGGGGAGCTGTTTTTT.

The chain is built from TRBV14 and TRBJ2-5; 8 positions match TRBD2. The CDR3 is 20 residues long. Trimming took 0 bases from V and 0 from J; bases not matched to a gene: 15. CDR1 and CDR2 from the germline V gene are SGHDN and FVKESK. The CDR3 nucleotides are TGTGCCAGCAGCCAAGATGGGAGTAGCGGGACGCGACCGTACCAAGAGACCCAGTACTTC. Translation: CASSQDGSSGTRPYQETQYF. Variable domain in full (rest from reference TRBV14 and TRBJ2-5): EAGVTQFPSHSVIEKGQTVTLRCDPISGHDNLYWYRRVMGKEIKFLLHFVKESKQDESGMPNNRFLAERTGGTYSTLKVQPAELEDSGVYFCASSQDGSSGTRPYQETQYFGPGTRLLVL.

The rearrangement joins TRBV5-4 to TRBJ2-3; TRBD2 aligns across 11 bases. V shed 0 bases and J 2 bases; nucleotides not matched to a gene: 5. The CDR3 loop spans 17 amino acids. Germline V gives CDR1 SGHNT, CDR2 YYREEE (reference sequence). The CDR3 loop reads CASSLATSGSITDTQYF. CDR3 in DNA: TGTGCCAGCAGCTTGGCCACTAGCGGGAGTATCACAGATACGCAGTATTTT. The variable domain in full, with the rest retrieved from reference TRBV5-4 and TRBJ2-3, is ETGVTQSPTHLIKTRGQQVTLRCSSQSGHNTVSWYQQALGQGPQFIFQYYREEENGRGNFPPRFSGLQFPNYSSELNVNALELDDSALYLCASSLATSGSITDTQYFGPGTRLTVL.

The genes are TRBV5-1 and TRBJ2-5; 7 bases line up with TRBD2. This CDR3 spans 15 amino acids. In germline, CDR1 is SGHRS, CDR2 YFSETQ. V was clipped by 4 bases and J by 2 bases; unmatched bases: 8. The CDR3 bases are TGCGCCAGCAGCCTGGGGGAGGGAAGGCAAGAGACCCAGTACTTC. Residues: CASSLGEGRQETQYF.

V gene TRBV10-3 combines with J gene TRBJ2-3; 7 positions agree with TRBD2. Unmatched junction bases numbered 6, after V lost 5 bases and J lost 4 bases. The V gene's germline CDR1 is ENHRY and CDR2 SYGVKD. The CDR3 loop spans 14 amino acids. CDR3 protein: CAISRLAFSDTQYF. The CDR3 DNA is TGTGCCATCAGTCGACTAGCATTTTCAGATACGCAGTATTTT.

The genes are TRBV10-2 and TRBJ2-5; perhaps D is TRBD1 or TRBD2 (6 bases each). CDR1 and CDR2 (germline): WSHSY, SAAADI. The V gene lost 3 bases and the J gene lost 3 bases, with 11 bases spanning the gap. CDR3 length: 14 amino acids. This CDR3 is CASSDSGAKETQYF. For the CDR3, the DNA is TGCGCCAGCAGTGATTCGGGGGCAAAAGAGACCCAGTACTTC.

This clone was observed a single time. The chain links TRBV6-6 to TRBJ1-5; 9 bases are shared with TRBD1. V lost 2 bases and J lost 4; bases outside the gene matches: 3. Germline CDR1 MNHNY, CDR2 SVGAGI (reference sequence). The CDR3 contains 15 residues. CDR3 in amino acids: CASSYGDRVNQPQHF. DNA for the CDR3: TGTGCCAGCAGTTACGGGGACAGGGTTAATCAGCCCCAGCATTTT.

This clone was found once. The chain uses TRBV4-2 and TRBJ2-3; D ambiguous. Per the germline V gene, CDR1 is LGHNA and CDR2 is YNFKEQ. Trimming stripped 1 base from V and 3 bases from J, with 8 bases between. The CDR3 is 14 residues long. The CDR3 region is CASSQAEKTDTQYF. As DNA, the CDR3 is TGTGCCAGCAGCCAAGCCGAGAAAACAGATACGCAGTATTTT.

The genes are TRBV11-2 and TRBJ2-7; D remains unclear. Trimming removed 1 base from V and 2 bases from J, with 12 bases in between. Germline CDR1 is SGHAT and CDR2 is FQNNGV. The CDR3 consists of 15 residues. DNA for the CDR3: TGTGCCAGCAGCTTAGTTCTGCAGATACCCTACGAGCAGTACTTC. Translating gives CASSLVLQIPYEQYF.

V is TRBV10-3 and J is TRBJ2-2, with D possibly TRBD1 on 5 matching bases. The germline V gene encodes CDR1 ENHRY and CDR2 SYGVKD. The CDR3 contains 13 residues. V was pared by 9 bases and J by 5 bases, with 13 bases between. The CDR3 reads CAIPQGTTGELFF. CDR3 sequence (DNA): TGTGCCATTCCCCAGGGAACGACCGGGGAGCTGTTTTTT.

The V and J genes are TRBV5-4 and TRBJ2-1, with D possibly being TRBD1 (6 bases). This CDR3 contains 17 residues. In germline, CDR1 is SGHNT, CDR2 YYREEE (reference sequence). V lost 4 bases, J lost 0 bases, and 17 bases lay in between. In DNA form, the CDR3 reads TGTGCCAGCAGCCGAGACGGGACACTTAGCTCCTACAATGAGCAGTTCTTC. Translation gives CASSRDGTLSSYNEQFF. Complete variable domain (other parts from reference TRBV5-4 and TRBJ2-1): ETGVTQSPTHLIKTRGQQVTLRCSSQSGHNTVSWYQQALGQGPQFIFQYYREEENGRGNFPPRFSGLQFPNYSSELNVNALELDDSALYLCASSRDGTLSSYNEQFFGPGTRLTVL.

The sample holds one count of this clone. The same CDR3 also results from other DNA sequences found in this sample. The CDR3 DNA is TGTGCCAGCAGTGAACAGGGGGGGCAAGAGACCCAGTACTTC. Encoded protein: CASSEQGGQETQYF. V is TRBV6-1 and J is TRBJ2-5; the D call may be TRBD1 or TRBD2 (7 bases each). V lost 2 bases and J lost 2, with 9 bases in between. The germline gives CDR1 MNHNS, CDR2 SASEGT. The CDR3 totals 14 residues.

The chain recombines TRBV10-3 with TRBJ1-1, with 9 bases identical to TRBD1. The germline V gene has CDR1 ENHRY and CDR2 SYGVKD. The CDR3 contains 14 residues. V shed 6 bases, J shed 5 bases, and the junction held 7 bases outside the gene matches. The CDR3 spells CAIRDDRGGTEAFF. CDR3 DNA sequence: TGTGCCATCAGGGACGACAGGGGGGGGACTGAAGCTTTCTTT.

The chain joins TRBV5-1 to TRBJ2-3, with D unclear. Germline values: CDR1 SGHRS, CDR2 YFSETQ. The CDR3 runs 14 residues. Trimming cost V 3 bases and J 2 bases, with 10 bases left between them. CDR3 sequence: CASSSRPNTDTQYF. CDR3 sequence (DNA): TGCGCCAGCAGCTCGAGGCCTAACACAGATACGCAGTATTTT. The whole variable domain, remainder taken from reference TRBV5-1 and TRBJ2-3, is KAGVTQTPRYLIKTRGQQVTLSCSPISGHRSVSWYQQTPGQGLQFLFEYFSETQRNKGNFPGRFSGRQFSNSRSEMNVSTLELGDSALYLCASSSRPNTDTQYFGPGTRLTVL.

The chain recombines TRBV30 with TRBJ2-1; no definite D call. Trimming removed 0 bases at V and 1 base at J, with 19 bases between. From germline, CDR1 is GTSNPN and CDR2 SVGIG (reference sequence). This CDR3 has 18 amino acids. The CDR3 DNA reads as TGTGCCTGGAGTGTAAGCCGACTCCGCCGAGGTTCCTACAATGAGCAGTTCTTC. Translation gives CAWSVSRLRRGSYNEQFF.

This clone was recorded once. This chain connects TRBV5-4 to TRBJ2-3, with a tentative D call TRBD1 (6 bases). The V and J ends lost 3 bases and 10 bases respectively, with 21 bases between them. This CDR3 has 15 residues. CDR1 is SGHNT and CDR2 is YYREEE in the germline V gene (reference sequence). As DNA, the CDR3 is TGTGCCAGCAGCTCCACCCTCTGGGACACCGAGGCGCAGTATTTT. It specifies CASSSTLWDTEAQYF.

V usage is TRBV29-1 and J usage is TRBJ2-1, with 14 bases fitting TRBD2. This CDR3 has 13 residues. CDR1 and CDR2 from the germline V gene are SQVTM and ANQGSEA. Germline trimming cut 7 bases from V and 11 bases from J; bases unmatched to any gene: 7. DNA for the CDR3: TGCAGCGGACGGACTAGCGGGGGGATAAAGCAGTTCTTC. Amino acid sequence: CSGRTSGGIKQFF.

The V gene is TRBV28, the J gene TRBJ1-1; D not certain. Germline V gene lookup returns CDR1 MDHEN and CDR2 SYDVKM. The length of the CDR3 is 11 residues. Trimming left V 6 bases short and J 8 bases short, with 10 bases between. CDR3 in amino acids: CASRGRIEAFF. The CDR3 DNA sequence: TGTGCCAGCAGAGGCCGGATCGAAGCTTTCTTT.